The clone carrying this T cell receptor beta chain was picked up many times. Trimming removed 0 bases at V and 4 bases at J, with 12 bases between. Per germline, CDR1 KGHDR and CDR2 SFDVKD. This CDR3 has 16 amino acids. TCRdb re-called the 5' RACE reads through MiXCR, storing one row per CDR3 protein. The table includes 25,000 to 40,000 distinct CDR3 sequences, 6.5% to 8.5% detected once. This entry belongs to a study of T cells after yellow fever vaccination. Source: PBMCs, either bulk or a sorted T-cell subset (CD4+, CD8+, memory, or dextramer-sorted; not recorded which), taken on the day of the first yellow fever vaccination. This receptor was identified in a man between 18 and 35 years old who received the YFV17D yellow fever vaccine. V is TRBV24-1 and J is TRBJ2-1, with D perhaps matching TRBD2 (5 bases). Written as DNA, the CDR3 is TGTGCCACCAGTGATTTGCGGGGTTCGGGATACAATGAGCAGTTCTTC. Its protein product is CATSDLRGSGYNEQFF.